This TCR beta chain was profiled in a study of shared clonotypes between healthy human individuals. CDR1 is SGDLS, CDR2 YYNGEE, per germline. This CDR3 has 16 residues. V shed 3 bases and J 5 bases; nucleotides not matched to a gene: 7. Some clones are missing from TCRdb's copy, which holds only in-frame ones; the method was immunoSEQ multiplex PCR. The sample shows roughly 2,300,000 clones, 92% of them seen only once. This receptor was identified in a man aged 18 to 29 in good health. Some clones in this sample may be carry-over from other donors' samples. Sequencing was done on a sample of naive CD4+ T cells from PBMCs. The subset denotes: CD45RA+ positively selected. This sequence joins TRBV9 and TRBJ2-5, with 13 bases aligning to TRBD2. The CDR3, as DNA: TGTGCCAGCAGCGCAGGACTAGCGGGAGTATTGGAGACCCAGTACTTC. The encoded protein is CASSAGLAGVLETQYF.